This passage covers 22 T cell receptor beta chains from one sample sequenced in a study of cytomegalovirus exposure and HLA in healthy donors. PCR employed 60 Vbeta and 13 Jbeta primers. Sequencing was performed with immunoSEQ multiplex PCR; in TCRdb, only in-frame clones are kept and a portion is missing. The sample comprises under 200,000 clones, around 85% of which are singletons, and less than 7% rests with the top ten. The sequencing input was PBMCs. The receptors stem from a man in his forties in good health and CMV-seropositive.

The V and J genes are TRBV5-1 and TRBJ1-1, with D hard to call. The CDR3 extends over 15 amino acids. Trimming stripped 0 bases from V and 1 base from J, with 10 bases between. Germline V gene lookup returns CDR1 SGHRS and CDR2 YFSETQ. The CDR3 protein is CASSLVLRGNTEAFF. The DNA of the CDR3 is TGCGCCAGCAGCTTGGTACTGAGAGGGAACACTGAAGCTTTCTTT.

This clone showed up just once. V and J are TRBV5-6 and TRBJ1-5; D is unresolved. CDR1 and CDR2 (germline): SGHDT, YYEEEE. The CDR3 runs 14 residues. V was clipped by 0 bases and J by 1 base, with 5 bases between them. For the CDR3, the DNA is TGTGCCAGCAGCTTGGCAGGCAGCAATCAGCCCCAGCATTTT. Its protein product is CASSLAGSNQPQHF.

Points on this clone: Its ends do not fully match the called genes, so a read error is possible. The CDR3 bases are TGTGCTAGCAGCTCGGGGGTTGCCTACGAGCAGTACTTC. This sequence encodes CASSSGVAYEQYF. The chain combines TRBV7-7 with TRBJ2-7; maybe TRBD2 (6 bases). Per germline, CDR1 SSHAT and CDR2 FNYEAQ (reference sequence). There are 13 residues in the CDR3.

This chain uses TRBV7-8 with TRBJ2-3; D possibly corresponds to TRBD2 (6 bases). Germline V gene lookup returns CDR1 SGHVS and CDR2 FQNEAQ. V was cut by 5 bases and J by 0 bases, with 12 bases left in between. CDR3 length: 15 amino acids. CDR3 amino acids: CASSNGGSSTDTQYF. The CDR3 region has the DNA TGTGCCAGCAGCAACGGGGGTTCTAGCACAGATACGCAGTATTTT. Complete variable domain (other parts from reference TRBV7-8 and TRBJ2-3): GAGVSQSPRYKVAKRGQDVALRCDPISGHVSLFWYQQALGQGPEFLTYFQNEAQLDKSGLPSDRFFAERPEGSVSTLKIQRTQQEDSAVYLCASSNGGSSTDTQYFGPGTRLTVL.

The rearrangement uses TRBV6-6 and TRBJ2-7; D perhaps matches TRBD1 (5 bases). From germline, CDR1 is MNHNY and CDR2 SVGAGI (reference sequence). This CDR3 has 15 amino acids. V was trimmed by 4 bases and J by 0 bases, leaving 13 bases between them. CDR3 loop: CASSSDRVFSYEQYF. The CDR3 DNA is TGTGCCAGCAGTTCCGACAGAGTTTTCTCCTACGAGCAGTACTTC.

The rearrangement links TRBV11-2 to TRBJ2-5; D perhaps matches TRBD2 (6 bases). Germline V gives CDR1 SGHAT, CDR2 FQNNGV. The CDR3 totals 15 residues. V was trimmed by 3 bases and J by 5 bases, leaving 16 bases between them. The CDR3 sequence is CASSFPPGTGETQYF. CDR3 DNA: TGTGCCAGCAGCTTCCCGCCGGGGACTGGGGAGACCCAGTACTTC.

The chain joins TRBV5-4 to TRBJ2-1, with D possibly TRBD2 on 5 matching bases. Trimming left V 4 bases short and J 6 bases short, with 8 bases between. Looked up from germline, CDR1 is SGHNT and CDR2 is YYREEE (reference sequence). This CDR3 spans 12 amino acids. Written as DNA, the CDR3 is TGTGCCAGCAGCAGGACTGGCAATGAGCAGTTCTTC. As protein: CASSRTGNEQFF.

In this sample, this clone turned up a few times. The chain recombines TRBV19 with TRBJ2-6; 7 bases agree with TRBD1. In germline, CDR1 is LNHDA, CDR2 SQIVND (reference sequence). The V gene end was trimmed by 5 bases and the J gene end by 1 base; junction bases not matched to a gene: 11. The CDR3 is 18 residues long. CDR3 coding DNA: TGTGCCAGTAGTCCCCGGGACAGCGCAATGTCTGGGGCCAACGTCCTGACTTTC. Protein: CASSPRDSAMSGANVLTF.

The chain uses TRBV5-4 and TRBJ2-3; a possible D gene is TRBD1 (7 bases). The CDR3 covers 16 residues. Germline V gene data show CDR1 as SGHNT and CDR2 as YYREEE (reference sequence). Trimming removed 1 base from V and 4 bases from J, with 16 bases in between. CDR3 bases: TGTGCCAGCAGCTTGTGGCGGGCAGGGGGGCCAGATACGCAGTATTTT. As protein: CASSLWRAGGPDTQYF.

The chain recombines TRBV28 with TRBJ2-7; 7 bases are a match to TRBD1. This CDR3 contains 13 residues. Losses at the gene ends were 5 bases for V and 4 bases for J; bases not matched to a gene: 5. The germline CDR1 and CDR2 sequences are MDHEN and SYDVKM. The CDR3 nucleotides read TGTGCCAGCAGTCCAGGGACAGAATACGAGCAGTACTTC. Protein product: CASSPGTEYEQYF.

The chain carries TRBV5-8 and TRBJ2-7; 9 bases agree with TRBD2. The germline gives CDR1 SGHTS, CDR2 YDEGEE. The CDR3 sequence is 16 residues long. Trimming at V came to 1 base and at J to 3 bases, leaving 8 bases not matched to a gene. The CDR3 loop is CASSLLSGGASYEQYF. As DNA, the CDR3 is TGTGCCAGCAGCTTGCTTAGCGGGGGCGCGAGCTACGAGCAGTACTTC.

The chain uses TRBV18 and TRBJ1-4; no clear D gene. Germline CDR1 is KGHSH and CDR2 is LQKENI. There are 15 residues in the CDR3. The V end was cut by 2 bases, the J end by 0 bases, with 7 bases between. The CDR3 protein is CASSPRTATNEKLFF. CDR3 nucleotide sequence: TGTGCCAGCTCACCAAGAACAGCAACTAATGAAAAACTGTTTTTT.

The chain links TRBV2 to TRBJ2-2, with D possibly matching TRBD1 (5 bases). The CDR3 has 12 amino acids. In germline, CDR1 is SNHLY, CDR2 FYNNEI. Deletions cut 11 bases from V and 5 bases from J, with 12 bases between. This CDR3 reads CAPRGGTGELFF. As DNA, the CDR3 is TGTGCCCCAAGGGGTGGGACCGGGGAGCTGTTTTTT.

The chain uses TRBV30 and TRBJ1-5; D not certain. This CDR3 spans 14 amino acids. Germline assignment: CDR1 GTSNPN and CDR2 SVGIG (reference sequence). Trimming removed 2 bases at V and 1 base at J, with 9 bases between. The CDR3 sequence is CAWSFAQSNQPQHF. CDR3 bases: TGTGCCTGGAGTTTTGCACAAAGCAATCAGCCCCAGCATTTT.

This clone has more than one count but fewer than ten. The rearrangement uses TRBV29-1 and TRBJ1-5; D unclear. Trimming removed 1 base from V and 1 base from J, with 8 bases in between. Per the germline V gene, CDR1 is SQVTM and CDR2 is ANQGSEA. This CDR3 spans 14 amino acids. The CDR3 DNA is TGCAGCGTTGAAGTGGGAGGCAGCAATCAGCCCCAGCATTTT. Residues: CSVEVGGSNQPQHF. Combining the CDR3 with reference TRBV29-1 and TRBJ1-5 gives the whole variable domain SAVISQKPSRDICQRGTSLTIQCQVDSQVTMMFWYRQQPGQSLTLIATANQGSEATYESGFVIDKFPISRPNLTFSTLTVSNMSPEDSSIYLCSVEVGGSNQPQHFGDGTRLSIL.

The chain links TRBV14 to TRBJ2-7; TRBD1 agrees at 7 bases. The V gene end was trimmed by 2 bases and the J gene end by 4 bases; junction bases not matched to a gene: 2. Germline CDR1 reads SGHDN; CDR2 reads FVKESK. This CDR3 has 13 amino acids. CDR3 coding DNA: TGTGCCAGCAGCCAAATACAGGGGTACGAGCAGTACTTC. This sequence encodes CASSQIQGYEQYF.

A few counts support this clone. The chain couples TRBV10-2 to TRBJ2-7, with D possibly matching TRBD2 (5 bases). Between the trimmed V and J ends, which lost 3 bases and 7 bases, there was a span of 13 bases. Germline V gene data show CDR1 as WSHSY and CDR2 as SAAADI. This CDR3 comprises 13 residues. In DNA form, the CDR3 reads TGCGCCAGCAGTGATCGGGGAATGAGTGAGCAGTACTTC. Protein: CASSDRGMSEQYF.

CDR3 region: CSVATGGLAGYTF. The CDR3 nucleotides are TGCAGCGTTGCCACAGGGGGCTTAGCAGGCTACACCTTC. The chain is built from TRBV29-1 and TRBJ1-2; 9 bases map to TRBD1. Germline V gene lookup returns CDR1 SQVTM and CDR2 ANQGSEA. The CDR3 is made up of 13 amino acids. After removal of 4 bases from V and 8 bases from J, the junction contained 8 bases not matched to a gene.

V and J are TRBV29-1 and TRBJ2-5, with 8 bases matching TRBD2. Trimming took 8 bases from V and 5 from J; bases not matched to a gene: 7. Germline V lookup: CDR1 SQVTM, CDR2 ANQGSEA. The CDR3 extends over 12 amino acids. DNA of the CDR3: TGCAGCCGGGGGGGGGTCGGTGAGACCCAGTACTTC. This translates into CSRGGVGETQYF.

This chain links TRBV12-2 with TRBJ2-1; whether TRBD1, the table's D call, matches the DNA was not checked. TRBV12-2 is marked as a pseudogene. CDR3 length: 13 amino acids. CDR3 DNA sequence: TGTGCAAGTCGGATGACAGGGGGCAATGAGCAGTTCTTC. It translates to CASRMTGGNEQFF.

The chain recombines TRBV11-2 with TRBJ2-1; tentatively, D is TRBD1 (7 bases). V shed 8 bases and J shed 7 bases, with 21 bases lying between them. Germline CDR1 SGHAT, CDR2 FQNNGV. The CDR3 length is 15 residues. CDR3 in DNA: TGTGCCAGCCAGGGGGGTGGCCCCGTTTGGAATGAGCAGTTCTTC. Translated: CASQGGGPVWNEQFF.

The gene calls are TRBV7-2 and TRBJ1-1, with TRBD1 matching over 7 bases. After removal of 5 bases from V and 2 bases from J, the junction contained 8 bases not matched to a gene. The germline V gene has CDR1 SGHTA and CDR2 FQGNSA. This CDR3 is 15 amino acids long. The CDR3 reads CASSPAGGFNTEAFF. The CDR3 DNA reads as TGTGCCAGCAGCCCAGCAGGGGGTTTTAACACTGAAGCTTTCTTT.